Listed here is a single T cell receptor beta chain. The data are from a study of CD8 T cells in Susac syndrome. The CDR3 is made up of 15 amino acids. The ends lost 0 bases at V and 3 bases at J; junction bases unmatched: 2. Per the germline V gene, CDR1 is DFQATT and CDR2 is SNEGSKA (reference sequence). Random hexamers primed reverse transcription of about 0.5 to 1 ug RNA. Amplification of TCR beta CDR3 by immunoSEQ multiplex PCR spanned 54 Vbeta and 13 Jbeta. TCRdb ran MiXCR on the immunoSEQ multiplex PCR reads and lists one entry per CDR3 protein. The table records 150,000 to 200,000 distinct CDR3 sequences, 90% to 96% of them present only once.

Sequencing was carried out using CD4+ T cells from PBMCs. The V and J genes are TRBV20-1 and TRBJ1-4, with 9 bases aligning to TRBD1. This receptor was taken from a human donor with multiple sclerosis. DNA for the CDR3: TGCAGTGCTAGAGAGTACAGGGGGCCTAATGAAAAACTGTTTTTT. Translated, it gives CSAREYRGPNEKLFF.